The clone carrying this T cell receptor beta chain was picked up many times. MiXCR, run by TCRdb on the 5' RACE reads, gives a single entry per CDR3 protein. This sample has 610,000 or so distinct CDR3 sequences; 9% to 15% occur once, and the top ten carry under 15%. These data originate in a study of T cells after yellow fever vaccination. V dropped 1 base and J dropped 4 bases, with 14 bases sitting between them. This CDR3 spans 16 amino acids. Looked up from germline, CDR1 is SNHLY and CDR2 is FYNNEI. The sample was PBMCs, taken on the day of the yellow fever booster vaccination. The receptor comes from a young man who received the YFV17D yellow fever vaccine. The rearrangement links TRBV2 to TRBJ2-4, with D perhaps matching TRBD1 or TRBD2 (5 bases each). CDR3 nucleotides: TGTGCCAGCAGTGAAGACGGGGCGAGACTGAAAAACATTCAGTACTTC. Translated: CASSEDGARLKNIQYF.